The rows below give T cell receptor beta chains drawn from one sample of a study of cytomegalovirus exposure and HLA in healthy donors. Using immunoSEQ multiplex PCR, the repertoire was profiled, and TCRdb retains in-frame clones only, with some absent. The table counts 65,000 to 85,000 clones; roughly 2.6% lies in the top ten. Specimen: PBMCs. These receptors came from a female donor in good health and CMV-seropositive. Each CDR3 is given with its conserved first and last residue. Each record gives: J gene, D gene, V gene, CDR3 protein, CDR3 DNA. D genes are given only for firm matches.

>TRBJ2-7|TRBD1|TRBV7-3
CASSCDKNPGQGEGRIVEQYF
TGTGCCAGCAGCTGTGACAAGAATCCGGGACAGGGGGAGGGAAGAATTGTCGAGCAGTACTTC
>TRBJ1-2|TRBD1|TRBV4-3
CASSQEQGQVYGYTF
TGCGCCAGCAGCCAAGAGCAGGGACAGGTCTATGGCTACACCTTC
>TRBJ2-1|TRBD2|TRBV2
CASSPMGLAGVNEQFF
TGTGCCAGCAGCCCTATGGGGCTAGCGGGGGTCAATGAGCAGTTCTTC
>TRBJ1-1|-|TRBV5-1
CASSGAGKTNTEAFF
TGCGCCAGCAGCGGAGCAGGGAAAACGAACACTGAAGCTTTCTTT
>TRBJ2-1|TRBD1|TRBV30
CAWSPPRDRGFYEQFF
TGTGCCTGGAGCCCCCCGAGGGACAGGGGTTTTTATGAGCAGTTCTTC
>TRBJ2-1|TRBD1|TRBV28
CASNTPQGVYNEQFF
TGTGCCAGCAATACCCCACAGGGGGTCTACAATGAGCAGTTCTTC
>TRBJ2-7|TRBD1|TRBV6-5
CASSPTFNRGEQYF
TGTGCCAGCAGTCCTACTTTTAACAGGGGCGAGCAGTACTTC
>TRBJ1-1|TRBD1|TRBV7-2
CASSRQGLRDTEAFF
TGTGCCAGCAGCCGACAGGGGCTAAGAGACACTGAAGCTTTCTTT
>TRBJ1-4|TRBD1|TRBV4-1
CASSLRQGGEKLFF
TGCGCCAGCAGCCTTCGACAGGGCGGAGAAAAACTGTTTTTT
>TRBJ1-3|TRBD1|TRBV28
CASSSSLMTGGHRSSGNTIYF
TGTGCCAGCAGTTCCAGCCTGATGACAGGGGGTCACCGGAGCTCTGGAAACACCATATATTTT
>TRBJ1-1|-|TRBV29-1
CSATWGGARTEAFF
TGCAGCGCCACCTGGGGGGGGGCGCGGACTGAAGCTTTCTTT
>TRBJ1-1|-|TRBV28
CASSFAREAFF
TGTGCCAGCAGTTTCGCCAGGGAAGCTTTCTTT
>TRBJ2-2|TRBD2|TRBV7-2
CASSSHGLAGYTGELFF
TGTGCCAGCAGCTCACATGGGCTAGCGGGGTACACCGGGGAGCTGTTTTTT
>TRBJ2-5|-|TRBV7-2
CASSSQGGETQYF
TGTGCCAGCAGCAGTCAGGGAGGTGAGACCCAGTACTTC
>TRBJ1-2|-|TRBV4-1
CASSQVDVRGNYGYTF
TGCGCCAGCAGCCAAGTAGACGTTAGGGGGAACTATGGCTACACCTTC
>TRBJ1-1|TRBD1|TRBV15
CATSRDYEGAALNTEAFF
TGTGCCACCAGCAGAGATTATGAGGGGGCAGCTTTGAACACTGAAGCTTTCTTT
>TRBJ2-7|-|TRBV30
CAWSRQSYEQYF
TGTGCCTGGAGTCGACAGTCCTACGAGCAGTACTTC
>TRBJ2-7|TRBD2|TRBV2
CASRGGTATYEQYF
TGTGCCAGCAGGGGGGGGACGGCCACCTACGAGCAGTACTTC
>TRBJ1-1|-|TRBV25-1
CASSDFRGGDEAFF
TGTGCCAGCAGTGATTTCAGGGGTGGTGATGAAGCTTTCTTT
>TRBJ2-7|TRBD1|TRBV25-1
CASSGTGYYEQYF
TGTGCCAGCAGCGGGACAGGATATTACGAGCAGTACTTC
>TRBJ2-1|-|TRBV9
CASSGSGTPYNEQFF
TGTGCCAGCAGCGGGAGCGGTACCCCCTACAATGAGCAGTTCTTC
>TRBJ1-1|-|TRBV19
CASSVGSTEAFF
TGTGCCAGTAGTGTAGGGAGCACTGAAGCTTTCTTT
>TRBJ2-1|TRBD2|TRBV5-1
CASSTRSSGGYNEQFF
TGCGCCAGCAGCACGCGGTCTAGCGGGGGATACAATGAGCAGTTCTTC
>TRBJ2-5|TRBD1|TRBV5-6
CASSLVGRGREETQYF
TGTGCCAGCAGCTTGGTAGGCAGGGGGCGGGAAGAGACCCAGTACTTC
>TRBJ2-6|TRBD1|TRBV5-8
CASSRTGTRETGANVLTF
TGTGCCAGCAGCCGGACAGGAACCCGCGAAACTGGGGCCAACGTCCTGACTTTC
>TRBJ1-5|-|TRBV6-6
CASSYAFNQPQHF
TGTGCCAGCAGTTACGCGTTCAATCAGCCCCAGCATTTT
>TRBJ2-3|-|TRBV7-9
CASSLTGTDTQYF
TGTGCCAGCAGCTTAACAGGGACAGATACGCAGTATTTT
>TRBJ1-4|TRBD1|TRBV19
CATSGRGREKLFF
TGTGCCACCTCCGGGAGGGGGCGTGAAAAACTGTTTTTT
>TRBJ1-2|TRBD1|TRBV30
CAWSDRDRGKFNYGYTF
TGTGCCTGGAGTGACAGGGACAGGGGGAAGTTTAACTATGGCTACACCTTC
>TRBJ1-2|TRBD1|TRBV6-5
CASTSGQAYTGGYTF
TGTGCCAGCACTTCCGGACAGGCTTACACAGGCGGCTACACCTTC
>TRBJ2-3|TRBD2|TRBV27
CASSSTSEDTQYF
TGTGCCAGCAGTTCCACTAGCGAAGATACGCAGTATTTT
>TRBJ2-1|TRBD1|TRBV5-1
CASSSGTDNNEQFF
TGCGCCAGCAGCTCCGGGACAGACAACAATGAGCAGTTCTTC
>TRBJ1-2|-|TRBV29-1
CSAAKTVPGVDGYTF
TGCAGCGCTGCTAAGACAGTTCCCGGTGTGGATGGCTACACCTTC
>TRBJ1-1|-|TRBV7-9
CASSRREGQGDEAFF
TGTGCCAGCAGCCGAAGGGAGGGGCAGGGCGACGAAGCTTTCTTT
>TRBJ2-7|-|TRBV30
CAWRRPGTYEQYF
TGTGCCTGGAGGAGACCGGGTACCTACGAGCAGTACTTC
>TRBJ2-7|TRBD2|TRBV15
CATKTSGDGYEQYF
TGTGCCACCAAGACAAGCGGGGATGGGTACGAGCAGTACTTC
>TRBJ1-1|-|TRBV18
CATPGFGGALTEDFF
TGTGCCACACCTGGTTTTGGGGGGGCACTCACTGAAGATTTCTTT
>TRBJ1-1|-|TRBV2
CASTTPGENTEAFF
TGTGCCAGCACCACTCCAGGGGAGAACACTGAAGCTTTCTTT
>TRBJ2-2|-|TRBV4-3
CASSQETLSAGELFF
TGCGCCAGCAGCCAAGAGACACTTTCGGCCGGGGAGCTGTTTTTT
>TRBJ1-5|-|TRBV6-5
CASSYSISGDQPQHF
TGTGCCAGCAGTTACTCCATATCAGGGGATCAGCCCCAGCATTTT
>TRBJ2-5|TRBD1|TRBV30
CAWNTGTGHGETQYF
TGTGCCTGGAACACCGGGACAGGGCACGGAGAGACCCAGTACTTC
>TRBJ2-2|TRBD1|TRBV7-2
CASSLKTGGIGELFF
TGTGCCAGCAGCCTAAAGACAGGGGGCATCGGGGAGCTGTTTTTT
>TRBJ2-7|TRBD1|TRBV2
CASTGQGTYEQYF
TGTGCCAGCACGGGACAGGGGACCTACGAGCAGTACTTC
>TRBJ2-1|-|TRBV7-9
CASSLVAQTYNEQFF
TGTGCCAGCAGCTTAGTGGCTCAGACCTACAATGAGCAGTTCTTC
>TRBJ2-5|-|TRBV28
CASRLTGPRETQYF
TGTGCCAGCAGGCTAACAGGTCCCAGGGAGACCCAGTACTTC
>TRBJ2-7|TRBD1|TRBV6-6
CASSYSPGQGRDEQYF
TGTGCCAGCAGTTACTCTCCAGGACAGGGGAGAGACGAGCAGTACTTC
>TRBJ2-7|TRBD1|TRBV28
CASSPGGSYEQYF
TGTGCCAGCAGCCCAGGGGGCTCCTACGAGCAGTACTTC
>TRBJ1-4|TRBD1|TRBV4-1
CASSPPGQREKLFF
TGCGCCAGCAGCCCTCCGGGACAGCGTGAAAAACTGTTTTTT
>TRBJ2-7|TRBD1|TRBV13
CASSLAGEGQRYEQYF
TGTGCCAGCAGCTTGGCTGGCGAGGGACAGCGCTACGAGCAGTACTTC
>TRBJ1-1|-|TRBV30
CAWRAAGNTEAFF
TGTGCCTGGAGGGCGGCGGGGAACACTGAAGCTTTCTTT
>TRBJ1-1|TRBD1|TRBV7-9
CASSPPDREYTEAFF
TGTGCCAGCAGCCCACCGGACAGGGAATACACTGAAGCTTTCTTT
>TRBJ2-2|TRBD2|TRBV29-1
CSVVTAGDAGELFF
TGCAGCGTTGTCACAGCGGGAGATGCCGGGGAGCTGTTTTTT
>TRBJ2-7|TRBD2|TRBV4-2
CASSQSPGLAGGAYEQYF
TGTGCCAGCAGCCAAAGCCCGGGACTAGCGGGAGGCGCCTACGAGCAGTACTTC
>TRBJ1-2|-|TRBV6-1
CASRDGGPNYGYTF
TGTGCCAGCAGGGACGGGGGGCCGAACTATGGCTACACCTTC
>TRBJ2-7|TRBD1|TRBV18
CASSQGTGSGEQYF
TGTGCCAGCTCACAAGGGACAGGGAGTGGCGAGCAGTACTTC
>TRBJ2-1|TRBD2|TRBV5-5
CASSLAAGEGNEQFF
TGTGCCAGCAGCTTGGCGGCGGGAGAAGGCAATGAGCAGTTCTTC
>TRBJ2-3|TRBD2|TRBV29-1
CSAPSSGGNTDTQYF
TGCAGCGCTCCATCCAGCGGGGGGAACACAGATACGCAGTATTTT